This T cell receptor (beta chain) is from a study of shared clonotypes between healthy human individuals. For the study at large: Samples came from two female and a few male donors aged 18 to 49. Study-wide results and limits: Among four donors, about 4.6% of naive CD4 clonotypes were found in common. Measured sharing among donors was expected to vary with sequencing depth. Estimated richness values were generally larger in naive subsets than in memory subsets.

Naive CD8 cells were CD45RO-negative, positively selected for CCR7, excluding terminally differentiated effector memory CD45RA+ cells. Germline V lookup: CDR1 SEHNR, CDR2 FQNEAQ (reference sequence). V lost 0 bases and J 5 bases, leaving 5 bases between the germline ends. This CDR3 contains 12 residues. In the case of this clone: Its antigen is unidentified. Other DNA variants within this sample encode the same CDR3.

Measured with immunoSEQ multiplex PCR; TCRdb has only the in-frame clones, and not every one. Among roughly 2,000,000 clones listed, just under 95% were seen once. The sequence was collected from a man aged 18 to 30 in good health. Some clones in this sample may be carry-over from other donors' samples. Material for sequencing was naive CD8+ T cells from PBMCs. V gene TRBV7-9 combines with J gene TRBJ2-7; D ambiguous. CDR3 sequence reads: CASSLASHEQYF. The CDR3 DNA reads TGTGCCAGCAGCTTAGCTTCGCACGAGCAGTACTTC. Full variable domain (outside the CDR3, taken from reference TRBV7-9 and TRBJ2-7): DTGVSQNPRHKITKRGQNVTFRCDPISEHNRLYWYRQTLGQGPEFLTYFQNEAQLEKSRLLSDRFSAERPKGSFSTLEIQRTEQGDSAMYLCASSLASHEQYFGPGTRLTVT.